The 23 T cell receptor beta chains reported below all come from one sample, sequenced in a study of shared clonotypes between healthy human individuals. Profiling relied on immunoSEQ multiplex PCR, and the TCRdb table lists in-frame clones only, not all of them. The sample lists about 2,200,000 clones; about 92% were seen once. Positively selected for CCR7, the CD45RO-negative cells used as naive CD8 cells excluded terminally differentiated effector memory CD45RA+ cells. The sequencing input was naive CD8+ T cells from PBMCs. These receptor sequences come from a man aged 18-30 years in good health. Some clones in this sample may be carry-over from other donors' samples.

The chain combines TRBV9 with TRBJ1-4, with D possibly being TRBD1 (6 bases). The germline V and J ends were trimmed by 3 bases and 0 bases, with 9 bases remaining between them. The CDR3 totals 15 residues. Per germline, CDR1 SGDLS and CDR2 YYNGEE. CDR3 in amino acids: CASSAYRATNEKLFF. CDR3 nucleotide sequence: TGTGCCAGCAGCGCTTACAGGGCAACTAATGAAAAACTGTTTTTT.

The rearrangement uses TRBV28 and TRBJ1-5; maybe TRBD1 (6 bases). The germline CDR1 and CDR2 sequences are MDHEN and SYDVKM. The CDR3 covers 14 residues. Trimming left V 6 bases short and J 7 bases short, with 16 bases between. This CDR3 is CASRFSGGEQPQHF. The CDR3, as DNA: TGTGCCAGCAGATTCTCCGGGGGCGAACAGCCCCAGCATTTT.

This clone was seen just once. The genes are TRBV6-4 and TRBJ2-1; 8 bases align to TRBD2. The V gene end was trimmed by 3 bases and the J gene end by 9 bases; junction bases not matched to a gene: 7. Germline loops: CDR1 MRHNA, CDR2 SNTAGT. The CDR3 contains 14 residues. CDR3 loop: CASSESLSGGEQFF. CDR3 nucleotides: TGTGCCAGCAGTGAGTCTCTGAGCGGGGGTGAGCAGTTCTTC.

This chain joins TRBV27 and TRBJ2-3; D gene uncertain. Germline V gene lookup returns CDR1 MNHEY and CDR2 SMNVEV (reference sequence). Deletions cut 6 bases from V and 7 bases from J, with 20 bases between. This CDR3 is 15 amino acids long. CDR3 amino acids: CASSAPLHSPHTQYF. CDR3 in DNA: TGTGCCAGCAGCGCCCCGCTCCATTCCCCCCATACGCAGTATTTT.

The chain's CDR3 is CASSAEPVLASYNEQFF. CDR3 nucleotides: TGTGCCAGCAGCGCCGAGCCGGTTCTAGCGTCCTACAATGAGCAGTTCTTC. J is TRBJ2-1 and V is TRBV9, with TRBD2 as a possible D gene (6 bases). The CDR3 covers 17 residues. Trimming pared 3 bases from V and 1 base from J, leaving 17 bases between. Germline CDR1 SGDLS, CDR2 YYNGEE.

With respect to this clone: Other nucleotide sequences in the sample specify the same CDR3. The chain employs TRBV28 and TRBJ2-7, with D possibly TRBD1 on 6 matching bases. The V gene's germline CDR1 is MDHEN and CDR2 SYDVKM. This CDR3 is built from 12 residues. Trimming took off 4 bases at V and 4 bases at J, with 8 bases between the two ends. CDR3 residues: CASSYRAYEQYF. Here the CDR3 DNA reads TGTGCCAGCAGTTACAGGGCTTACGAGCAGTACTTC. Combining the CDR3 with reference TRBV28 and TRBJ2-7 gives the whole variable domain DVKVTQSSRYLVKRTGEKVFLECVQDMDHENMFWYRQDPGLGLRLIYFSYDVKMKEKGDIPEGYSVSREKKERFSLILESASTNQTSMYLCASSYRAYEQYFGPGTRLTVT.

The rearrangement uses TRBV28 and TRBJ2-1; no clear D gene. The CDR3 runs 15 residues. Germline values: CDR1 MDHEN, CDR2 SYDVKM. V lost 3 bases and J lost 5, with 14 bases in between. CDR3 bases: TGTGCCAGCAGTTTTGAAGTCCCAAGTAACAATGAGCAGTTCTTC. Translated, it gives CASSFEVPSNNEQFF.

The V gene is TRBV19, the J gene TRBJ1-2; D possibly corresponds to TRBD1 (5 bases). The germline CDR1 and CDR2 sequences are LNHDA and SQIVND (reference sequence). This CDR3 spans 14 amino acids. The V end was cut by 3 bases, the J end by 6 bases, with 14 bases between. The CDR3 DNA sequence: TGTGCCAGTAGTATGTGGGGCAGGGCGGATGGCTACACCTTC. Translation gives CASSMWGRADGYTF. The full variable domain, rest sourced from reference TRBV19 and TRBJ1-2, is DGGITQSPKYLFRKEGQNVTLSCEQNLNHDAMYWYRQDPGQGLRLIYYSQIVNDFQKGDIAEGYSVSREKKESFPLTVTSAQKNPTAFYLCASSMWGRADGYTFGSGTRLTVV.

The DNA for the CDR3 is TGTGCCAGCAGCAGAGGTGGGGGCGAGCAGTACTTC. Its protein product is CASSRGGGEQYF. The chain uses TRBV7-8 and TRBJ2-7, with D possibly called TRBD1 or TRBD2 (5 bases each). V was trimmed by 5 bases and J by 6 bases, leaving 11 bases between them. The CDR3 loop spans 12 amino acids. Germline V gene sequence: CDR1 SGHVS, CDR2 FQNEAQ.

With respect to this clone: The same CDR3 also results from other DNA sequences found in this sample. V and J are TRBV27 and TRBJ2-7, with 9 bases lining up with TRBD2. J was trimmed by 2 bases and V by 3 bases; bases with no gene match: 2. CDR3 length: 14 residues. The V gene's germline CDR1 is MNHEY and CDR2 SMNVEV (reference sequence). CDR3 sequence: CASSLTSGAYEQYF. In nucleotides, the CDR3 is TGTGCCAGCAGTTTGACTAGCGGTGCCTACGAGCAGTACTTC.

The chain recombines TRBV9 with TRBJ2-7; 7 bases agree with TRBD1. The CDR3 covers 12 residues. Germline CDR1 SGDLS, CDR2 YYNGEE. V trimming: 8 bases; J trimming: 4 bases; junction bases outside the gene matches: 6. CDR3 amino acids: CARRTGFYEQYF. The CDR3 coding sequence is TGTGCCAGAAGGACAGGTTTTTACGAGCAGTACTTC.

The CDR3 sequence is CASSSWTSAGELFF. In nucleotides, the CDR3 is TGTGCCAGCAGCTCCTGGACTAGCGCCGGGGAGCTGTTTTTT. The chain employs TRBV7-2 and TRBJ2-2, with TRBD2 matching over 9 bases. This CDR3 is built from 14 residues. CDR1 SGHTA and CDR2 FQGNSA come from the germline V gene. The trim removed 4 bases at V and 6 bases at J, leaving 3 bases unmatched.

A remark on this clone: At the DNA level, this CDR3 is encoded by other sequences in the same sample as well. The chain combines TRBV28 with TRBJ2-2, with TRBD2 as a possible D gene (5 bases). Trimming stripped 3 bases from V and 1 base from J, with 9 bases between. Germline V gene data show CDR1 as MDHEN and CDR2 as SYDVKM. The CDR3 is made up of 15 amino acids. In DNA, the CDR3 is TGTGCCAGCAGTTTGCTAGCAGTGAACACCGGGGAGCTGTTTTTT. Translation gives CASSLLAVNTGELFF.

The chain carries TRBV19 and TRBJ2-1; D possibly corresponds to TRBD1 (6 bases). This CDR3 contains 13 residues. Germline V gene sequence: CDR1 LNHDA, CDR2 SQIVND (reference sequence). V gave up 5 bases and J gave up 9 bases, with 14 bases separating them. The DNA for the CDR3 is TGTGCCAGTAGTCCCCGGGACACTCTTGAGCAGTTCTTC. It translates to CASSPRDTLEQFF.

With respect to this clone: This same CDR3 is encoded by further DNA sequences in the sample. This chain joins TRBV7-2 and TRBJ2-1; D ambiguous. V shed 3 bases and J shed 3 bases, with 9 bases lying between them. Germline V gene data show CDR1 as SGHTA and CDR2 as FQGNSA. The CDR3 extends over 14 amino acids. The chain's CDR3 is CASSFSQNYNEQFF. The CDR3 DNA follows: TGTGCCAGCAGCTTTTCACAGAACTACAATGAGCAGTTCTTC.

This clone has only a few counts. The rearrangement links TRBV15 to TRBJ2-1; the D gene is possibly TRBD2 (6 bases). Between the trimmed V and J ends, which lost 0 bases and 10 bases, there was a span of 13 bases. The CDR3 covers 14 residues. Germline V gene sequence: CDR1 LNHNV, CDR2 YYDKDF (reference sequence). Written as DNA, the CDR3 is TGTGCCACCAGCAGAGATAGGACCGGAGGGGAGCAGTTCTTC. Amino acids: CATSRDRTGGEQFF.

The chain combines TRBV28 with TRBJ2-5; D gene ambiguous. The CDR3 has 14 amino acids. Trimming stripped 3 bases from V and 2 bases from J, with 10 bases between. Germline loops: CDR1 MDHEN, CDR2 SYDVKM. The CDR3 sequence: CASSFRLQQETQYF. Written as DNA, the CDR3 is TGTGCCAGCAGTTTTCGGTTGCAGCAAGAGACCCAGTACTTC.

The gene calls are TRBV7-3 and TRBJ2-2, with 7 bases fitting TRBD1. This CDR3 has 14 residues. V gave up 5 bases and J gave up 3 bases; unmatched junction bases: 3. The germline CDR1 and CDR2 sequences are SGHTA and FQGTGA. In DNA, the CDR3 is TGTGCCAGCAGCAGGGACAGTGACACCGGGGAGCTGTTTTTT. This gives the protein CASSRDSDTGELFF.

This chain connects TRBV2 to TRBJ2-2, with a possible D match to TRBD1 (6 bases). The V gene's germline CDR1 is SNHLY and CDR2 FYNNEI. V was shortened by 6 bases and J by 6 bases, with 14 bases between the two germline ends. This CDR3 has 14 residues. The CDR3 sequence: CASRKSQGPGELFF. CDR3 coding DNA: TGTGCCAGCAGGAAATCTCAGGGGCCCGGGGAGCTGTTTTTT.

CDR3 region: CASSLITGGDTEAFF. CDR3 DNA sequence: TGTGCCAGCAGTTTAATCACGGGGGGGGACACTGAAGCTTTCTTT. The chain couples TRBV28 to TRBJ1-1; maybe TRBD1 (5 bases). The CDR3 length is 15 residues. With 2 bases removed from V and 3 bases from J, the gap between germline ends came to 13 bases. Germline V gene lookup returns CDR1 MDHEN and CDR2 SYDVKM.

This clone was seen only a few times. CDR3 coding DNA: TGTGCCAGCAGCTTAGCCCAGGCGGGGTACACTGAAGCTTTCTTT. Amino acids: CASSLAQAGYTEAFF. The rearrangement joins TRBV7-9 to TRBJ1-1, with unresolved D. V lost 0 bases, J lost 3 bases, and 11 bases lay in between. Germline lookup yields CDR1 SEHNR and CDR2 FQNEAQ (reference sequence). The CDR3 has 15 residues.

This clone came up once. This CDR3 is CASSFGPLGGEEKLFF. The CDR3 bases are TGTGCCAGCAGTTTTGGCCCTTTAGGGGGGGAAGAAAAACTGTTTTTT. V is TRBV27 and J is TRBJ1-4; tentatively, D is TRBD1 (6 bases). CDR1 is MNHEY and CDR2 is SMNVEV in the germline V gene (reference sequence). This CDR3 comprises 16 residues. The V gene lost 3 bases and the J gene lost 8 bases, with 19 bases spanning the gap.

The rearrangement joins TRBV27 to TRBJ2-2, with TRBD2 identical over 10 bases. The CDR3 covers 18 residues. J lost 6 bases, V lost 5 bases, and 15 bases had no gene match. Germline assignment: CDR1 MNHEY and CDR2 SMNVEV (reference sequence). The CDR3 DNA reads TGTGCCAGCAGTCCGATGTCTAGCGGGAGATTTGGTGCCGGGGAGCTGTTTTTT. Protein sequence: CASSPMSSGRFGAGELFF.